These 2 T cell receptor beta chains originate from one sample sequenced in a study of control samples from healthy donors and cancer patients (dated by TCRdb to 2018 to 2021). Libraries came from the immunoSEQ multiplex PCR assay. Imported from immuneACCESS, the table was reduced by TCRdb to in-frame sequences with V and J called. These copies leave out some clones; in studies compared against another copy, an unresolved V gene accounts for under half, and the cause of the remainder is not known. Recorded for this sample are 150,000 or so clones; about 90% of them occurred a single time. The biggest ten clones account for approximately 1.6% of the sample. Sequenced sample: blood. The receptors were sampled from a man between 18 and 35 years old in good health.

The gene calls are TRBV10-3 and TRBJ2-5, with D hard to call. The V and J ends lost 3 bases and 6 bases respectively, with 8 bases between them. CDR1 and CDR2 from the germline V gene are ENHRY and SYGVKD. The CDR3 covers 12 residues. CDR3 sequence (DNA): TGTGCCATCAGTGACGGTCCGCAGACCCAGTACTTC. Translating it yields CAISDGPQTQYF.

The chain couples TRBV7-3 to TRBJ2-1; 7 positions match TRBD2. V lost 5 bases and J lost 0; bases outside the gene matches: 10. Germline loops: CDR1 SGHTA, CDR2 FQGTGA. This CDR3 has 17 residues. CDR3 in amino acids: CASSPRSGGSSYNEQFF. The CDR3 region has the DNA TGTGCCAGCAGCCCCCGGAGTGGCGGGAGCTCCTACAATGAGCAGTTCTTC.